These 11 T cell receptor beta chains were all obtained from the same sample, sequenced in a study of Ad26.COV2.S vaccination and SARS-CoV-2 variants. Stated treatment: roughly 20 received Ad26.COV2.S at low or high dose, single or two shots; 5 received placebo; per-sample allocation not given. The study sampled participants on day 63 after the first vaccine or placebo injection. TCRdb keeps only in-frame clones here, not all; method: immunoSEQ multiplex PCR. Among 350,000 to 600,000 clones listed, 89% were seen once. Sequenced material: peripheral blood, taken in a trial of Ad26.COV2.S vaccine versus placebo. All receptors derive from a person aged 18-65 years who received the Ad26.COV2.S COVID-19 vaccine or a placebo.

V gene TRBV2 combines with J gene TRBJ2-1; 8 bases fit TRBD1. Germline V CDR1 and CDR2: SNHLY, FYNNEI. The CDR3 loop spans 11 amino acids. V shed 11 bases, J shed 7 bases, and the junction held 4 bases outside the gene matches. The CDR3 DNA reads TGTGCCCTACAGGGGGGTAATGAGCAGTTCTTC. This translates into CALQGGNEQFF.

The table lists this clone with a few counts. This chain uses TRBV18 with TRBJ2-7; D uncertain. The V end was cut by 2 bases, the J end by 2 bases, with 19 bases between. CDR3 length: 17 residues. Germline values: CDR1 KGHSH, CDR2 LQKENI. The CDR3 bases are TGTGCCAGCTCACCAGGTTTGCGACGGGCGTCCCCCTACGAGCAGTACTTC. It yields the protein CASSPGLRRASPYEQYF. The variable domain in full, with the rest retrieved from reference TRBV18 and TRBJ2-7, is NAGVMQNPRHLVRRRGQEARLRCSPMKGHSHVYWYRQLPEEGLKFMVYLQKENIIDESGMPKERFSAEFPKEGPSILRIQQVVRGDSAAYFCASSPGLRRASPYEQYFGPGTRLTVT.

The chain employs TRBV3-1 (or the pseudogene TRBV3-2) and TRBJ2-7; 8 bases match TRBD1. CDR3 length: 14 residues. Trimming cost V 3 bases and J 2 bases; bases outside gene matches: 3. Per germline, CDR1 LGHDT and CDR2 YNNKEL (reference sequence). The CDR3 reads CASSQWDRPYEQYF. The CDR3 nucleotides read TGTGCCAGCAGCCAGTGGGACAGGCCCTACGAGCAGTACTTC.

The V and J genes are TRBV19 and TRBJ1-2, with 9 bases that match TRBD1. Germline-derived CDR1 and CDR2 are LNHDA and SQIVND (reference sequence). V was pared by 6 bases and J by 5 bases, with 10 bases of the junction left unmatched. The CDR3 sequence is 15 residues long. CDR3 bases: TGTGCCAGTAGCCCCCGGGACAGGGAGGGGTATGGCTACACCTTC. Translating it yields CASSPRDREGYGYTF.

The chain links TRBV2 to TRBJ2-1; D is ambiguous. V was trimmed by 2 bases and J by 8 bases, leaving 16 bases between them. There are 15 residues in the CDR3. Germline CDR1 SNHLY, CDR2 FYNNEI. The CDR3 nucleotides read TGTGCCAGCAGTGAATTTCGGTTCACTAAGGATGAGCAGTTCTTC. Its translation: CASSEFRFTKDEQFF. The variable domain in full, with the rest retrieved from reference TRBV2 and TRBJ2-1, is EPEVTQTPSHQVTQMGQEVILRCVPISNHLYFYWYRQILGQKVEFLVSFYNNEISEKSEIFDDQFSVERPDGSNFTLKIRSTKLEDSAMYFCASSEFRFTKDEQFFGPGTRLTVL.

The CDR3 loop reads CASSLLASGSFYEQYF. CDR3 coding DNA: TGTGCCAGCAGCTTGTTAGCTAGCGGGAGTTTCTACGAGCAGTACTTC. The V call is TRBV7-2, the J call TRBJ2-7; TRBD2 matches 10 bases. CDR1 and CDR2 (germline): SGHTA, FQGNSA. V shed 3 bases and J 3 bases; nucleotides not matched to a gene: 8. The CDR3 is 16 amino acids.

The rearrangement joins TRBV6-5 to TRBJ2-7; the D gene is possibly TRBD1 (5 bases). This CDR3 comprises 14 residues. From germline, CDR1 is MNHEY and CDR2 SVGAGI. Trimming pared 2 bases from V and 3 bases from J, leaving 11 bases between. The CDR3 DNA follows: TGTGCCAGCAGTTACGGGGCTGCCCACTACGAGCAGTACTTC. Its protein is CASSYGAAHYEQYF.

The genes are TRBV9 and TRBJ2-3, with D perhaps matching TRBD1 or TRBD2 (5 bases each). The CDR3 runs 16 residues. V shed 3 bases and J shed 2 bases, with 16 bases lying between them. The V gene's germline CDR1 is SGDLS and CDR2 YYNGEE. CDR3 region: CASSGSGARTTDTQYF. The CDR3 DNA reads as TGTGCCAGCAGCGGTTCCGGGGCCCGAACCACAGATACGCAGTATTTT. Full variable domain (remainder filled in from reference TRBV9 and TRBJ2-3): DSGVTQTPKHLITATGQRVTLRCSPRSGDLSVYWYQQSLDQGLQFLIQYYNGEERAKGNILERFSAQQFPDLHSELNLSSLELGDSALYFCASSGSGARTTDTQYFGPGTRLTVL.

The rearrangement joins TRBV18 to TRBJ1-1; a weak D match, TRBD1 (5 bases). CDR1 and CDR2 (germline): KGHSH, LQKENI. Trimming stripped 5 bases from V and 1 base from J, with 11 bases between. The CDR3 has 14 amino acids. The CDR3 loop is CASSFGTGNTEAFF. The CDR3 DNA is TGTGCCAGCTCATTCGGGACCGGGAACACTGAAGCTTTCTTT.

The V call is TRBV27, the J call TRBJ2-2; TRBD2 is a possible D gene (5 bases). The CDR3 covers 15 residues. Between the trimmed V and J ends, which lost 5 bases and 2 bases, there was a span of 12 bases. CDR1 and CDR2 (germline): MNHEY, SMNVEV (reference sequence). The CDR3 DNA reads as TGTGCCAGCAGTAGGAGGACCCCAAACACCGGGGAGCTGTTTTTT. Protein product: CASSRRTPNTGELFF.

This sequence joins TRBV28 and TRBJ1-5; D may be TRBD1 (5 bases). CDR1 is MDHEN and CDR2 is SYDVKM in the germline V gene. The CDR3 sequence is 14 residues long. V lost 7 bases to trimming and J lost 6 bases, with 16 bases between them. This chain's CDR3 is CASTWGRQGQPQHF. As DNA, the CDR3 is TGTGCCAGCACATGGGGGAGGCAGGGTCAGCCCCAGCATTTT.